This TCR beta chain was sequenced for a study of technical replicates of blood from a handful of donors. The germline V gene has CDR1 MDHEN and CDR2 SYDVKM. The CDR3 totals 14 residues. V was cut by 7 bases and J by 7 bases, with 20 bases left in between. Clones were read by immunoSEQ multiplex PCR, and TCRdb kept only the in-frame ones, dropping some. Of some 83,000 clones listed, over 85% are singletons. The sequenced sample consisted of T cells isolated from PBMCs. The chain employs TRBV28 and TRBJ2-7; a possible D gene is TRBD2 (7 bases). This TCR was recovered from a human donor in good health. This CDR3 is CASKGGAPPREQYF. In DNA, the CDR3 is TGTGCCAGCAAGGGGGGGGCTCCGCCGCGGGAGCAGTACTTC.